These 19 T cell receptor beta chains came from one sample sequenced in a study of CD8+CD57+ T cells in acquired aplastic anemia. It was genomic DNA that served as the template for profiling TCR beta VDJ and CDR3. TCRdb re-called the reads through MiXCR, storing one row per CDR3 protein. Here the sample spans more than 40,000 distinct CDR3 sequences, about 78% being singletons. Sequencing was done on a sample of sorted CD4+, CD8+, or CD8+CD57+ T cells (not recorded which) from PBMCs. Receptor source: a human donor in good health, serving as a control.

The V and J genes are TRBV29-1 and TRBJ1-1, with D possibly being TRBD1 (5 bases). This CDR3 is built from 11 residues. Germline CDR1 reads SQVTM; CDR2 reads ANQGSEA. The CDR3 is CTITRVTEAFF. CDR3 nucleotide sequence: TGCACAATTACCAGGGTCACTGAAGCTTTCTTT. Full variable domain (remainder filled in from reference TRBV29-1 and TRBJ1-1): SAVISQKPSRDICQRGTSLTIQCQVDSQVTMMFWYRQQPGQSLTLIATANQGSEATYESGFVIDKFPISRPNLTFSTLTVSNMSPEDSSIYLCTITRVTEAFFGQGTRLTVV.

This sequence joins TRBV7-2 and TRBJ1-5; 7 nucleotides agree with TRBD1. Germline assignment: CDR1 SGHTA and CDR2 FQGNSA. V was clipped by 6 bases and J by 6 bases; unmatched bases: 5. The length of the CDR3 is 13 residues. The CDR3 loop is CASRTGDAQPQHF. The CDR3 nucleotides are TGTGCCAGCAGAACAGGGGACGCTCAGCCCCAGCATTTT.

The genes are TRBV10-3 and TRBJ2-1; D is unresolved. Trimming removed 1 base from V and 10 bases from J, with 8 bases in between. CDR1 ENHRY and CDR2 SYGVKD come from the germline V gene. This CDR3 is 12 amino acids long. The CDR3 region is CAISEWSKEQFF. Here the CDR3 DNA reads TGTGCCATCAGTGAGTGGAGCAAAGAGCAGTTCTTC.

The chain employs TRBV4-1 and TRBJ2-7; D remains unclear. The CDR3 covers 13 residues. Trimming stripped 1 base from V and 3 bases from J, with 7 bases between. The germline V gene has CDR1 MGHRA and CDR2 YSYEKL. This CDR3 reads CASSQGVYYEQYF. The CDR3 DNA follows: TGCGCCAGCAGCCAAGGTGTTTACTACGAGCAGTACTTC.

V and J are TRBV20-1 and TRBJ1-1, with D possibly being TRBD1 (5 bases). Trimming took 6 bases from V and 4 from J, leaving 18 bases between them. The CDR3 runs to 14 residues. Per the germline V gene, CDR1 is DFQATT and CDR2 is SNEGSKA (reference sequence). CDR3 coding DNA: TGCAGTGCCAGGACTTATGGGGGGAGCACTGAAGCTTTCTTT. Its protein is CSARTYGGSTEAFF.

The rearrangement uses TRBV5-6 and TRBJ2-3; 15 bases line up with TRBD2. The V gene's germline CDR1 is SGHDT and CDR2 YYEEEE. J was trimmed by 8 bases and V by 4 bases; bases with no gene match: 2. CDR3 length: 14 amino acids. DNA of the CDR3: TGTGCCAGCAGCCTGGGACTAGCGGGAGGTACGCAGTATTTT. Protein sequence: CASSLGLAGGTQYF.

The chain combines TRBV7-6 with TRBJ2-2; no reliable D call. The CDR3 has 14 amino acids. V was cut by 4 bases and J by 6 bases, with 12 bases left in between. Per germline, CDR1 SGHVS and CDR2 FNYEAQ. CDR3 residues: CASSSPESAGELFF. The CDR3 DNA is TGTGCCAGCAGCTCCCCCGAATCGGCCGGGGAGCTGTTTTTT.

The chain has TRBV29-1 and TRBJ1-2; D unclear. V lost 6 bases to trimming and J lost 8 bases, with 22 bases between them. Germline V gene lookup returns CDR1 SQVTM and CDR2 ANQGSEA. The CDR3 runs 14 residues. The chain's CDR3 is CSVERTDPLGGYTF. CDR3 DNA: TGCAGCGTGGAAAGGACGGACCCCTTAGGCGGCTACACCTTC.

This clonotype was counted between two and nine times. CDR3: CASSELSNYEQYF. As DNA, the CDR3 is TGTGCCAGCAGTGAACTCTCCAACTACGAGCAGTACTTC. V usage is TRBV2 and J usage is TRBJ2-7; D remains ambiguous. The CDR3 length is 13 residues. Germline V gives CDR1 SNHLY, CDR2 FYNNEI. Trimming took off 2 bases at V and 3 bases at J, with 8 bases between the two ends.

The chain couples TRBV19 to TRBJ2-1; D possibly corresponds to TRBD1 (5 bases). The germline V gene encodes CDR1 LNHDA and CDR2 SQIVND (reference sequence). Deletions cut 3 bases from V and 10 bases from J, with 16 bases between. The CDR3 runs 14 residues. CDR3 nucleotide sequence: TGTGCCAGTAGTATGACCTATTCAGCAGGGGAGCAGTTCTTC. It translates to CASSMTYSAGEQFF.

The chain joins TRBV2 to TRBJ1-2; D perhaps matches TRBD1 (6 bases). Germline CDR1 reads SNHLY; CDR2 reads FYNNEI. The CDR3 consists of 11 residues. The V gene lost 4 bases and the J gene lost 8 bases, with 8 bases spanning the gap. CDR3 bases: TGTGCCAGCAGTGGGGGGGGCGGCTACACCTTC. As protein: CASSGGGGYTF.

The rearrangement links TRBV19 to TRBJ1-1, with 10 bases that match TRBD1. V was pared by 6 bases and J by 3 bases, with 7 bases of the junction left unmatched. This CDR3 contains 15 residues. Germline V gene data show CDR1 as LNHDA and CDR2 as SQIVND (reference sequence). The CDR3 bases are TGTGCCAGTAGCAAACTGGACAGGGGGGACACTGAAGCTTTCTTT. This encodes CASSKLDRGDTEAFF.

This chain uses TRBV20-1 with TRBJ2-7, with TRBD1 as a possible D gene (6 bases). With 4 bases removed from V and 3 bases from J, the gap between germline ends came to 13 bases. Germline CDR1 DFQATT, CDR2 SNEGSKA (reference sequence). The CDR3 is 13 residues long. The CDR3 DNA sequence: TGCAGTGCTATTCCCACAGGGTACTACGAGCAGTACTTC. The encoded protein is CSAIPTGYYEQYF.

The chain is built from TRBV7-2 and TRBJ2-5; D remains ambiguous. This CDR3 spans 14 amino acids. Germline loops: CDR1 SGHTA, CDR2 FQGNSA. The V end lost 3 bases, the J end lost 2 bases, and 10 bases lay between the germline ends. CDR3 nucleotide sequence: TGTGCCAGCAGCTTCTACGGGCCGCAAGAGACCCAGTACTTC. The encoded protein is CASSFYGPQETQYF.

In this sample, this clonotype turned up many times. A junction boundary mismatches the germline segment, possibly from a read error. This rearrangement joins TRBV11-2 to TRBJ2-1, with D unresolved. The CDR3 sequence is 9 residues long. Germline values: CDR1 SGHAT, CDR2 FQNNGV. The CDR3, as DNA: TGTGCCAGCAGCTTAGCTGAGCTCTTC. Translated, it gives CASSLAELF.

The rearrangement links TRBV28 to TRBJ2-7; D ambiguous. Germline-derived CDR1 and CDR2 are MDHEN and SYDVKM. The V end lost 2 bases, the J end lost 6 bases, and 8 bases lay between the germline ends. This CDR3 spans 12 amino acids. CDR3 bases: TGTGCCAGCAGTTTAAAGGTCTCCGAGCAGTACTTC. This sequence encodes CASSLKVSEQYF.

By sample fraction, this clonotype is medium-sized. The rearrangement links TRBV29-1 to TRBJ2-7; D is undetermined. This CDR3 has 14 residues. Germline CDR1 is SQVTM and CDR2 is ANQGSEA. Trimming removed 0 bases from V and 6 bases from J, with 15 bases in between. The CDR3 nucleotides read TGCAGCGTTGAAGATCATATTAACAGCCGCGAGCAGTACTTC. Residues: CSVEDHINSREQYF.

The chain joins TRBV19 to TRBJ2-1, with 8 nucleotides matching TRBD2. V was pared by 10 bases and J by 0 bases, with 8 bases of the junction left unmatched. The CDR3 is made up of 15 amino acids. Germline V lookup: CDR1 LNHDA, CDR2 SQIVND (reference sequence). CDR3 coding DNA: TGTGCCACCCGGAGCGGGAGTGGCTCCTACAATGAGCAGTTCTTC. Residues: CATRSGSGSYNEQFF.

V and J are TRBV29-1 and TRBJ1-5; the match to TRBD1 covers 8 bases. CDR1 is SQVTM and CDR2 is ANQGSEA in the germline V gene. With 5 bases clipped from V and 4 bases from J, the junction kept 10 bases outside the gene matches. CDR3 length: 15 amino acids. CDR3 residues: CSVKTGTGTNQPQHF. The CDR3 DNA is TGCAGCGTTAAGACAGGGACAGGCACTAATCAGCCCCAGCATTTT.